The clone carrying this T cell receptor (beta chain) was seen only once. Trimming took 6 bases from V and 2 from J, leaving 11 bases between them. The CDR3 is made up of 13 amino acids. In germline, CDR1 is SGHKS, CDR2 YYEKEE (reference sequence). This study enrolled people aged roughly 18 to 89 from about two dozen US geographic areas. The data originate from a study of blood T cell repertoires in COVID-19. Study at large: The United States, Italy and Spain provided the acute and convalescent COVID-19 samples.

Original analysis: For nucleated cells, counts were estimated from reference gene primer amplification. Repertoires were generated with immunoSEQ multiplex PCR, while TCRdb's copy carries only in-frame clones and drops some. Clone size and V and J calls were adopted from that table, with D and trimming inferred from the DNA. In the table there are about 240,000 clones, about 86% of which are singletons. The sequencing sample was made of PBMCs or T cells enriched from blood (not recorded which). The sequence was collected from a woman between 40 and 50 years old with acute COVID-19. The J gene is TRBJ1-1, the V gene TRBV5-5; D might be TRBD1 (5 bases). As DNA, the CDR3 is TGTGCCAGCATTAGGACAAGAAACACTGAAGCTTTCTTT. Its protein product is CASIRTRNTEAFF.